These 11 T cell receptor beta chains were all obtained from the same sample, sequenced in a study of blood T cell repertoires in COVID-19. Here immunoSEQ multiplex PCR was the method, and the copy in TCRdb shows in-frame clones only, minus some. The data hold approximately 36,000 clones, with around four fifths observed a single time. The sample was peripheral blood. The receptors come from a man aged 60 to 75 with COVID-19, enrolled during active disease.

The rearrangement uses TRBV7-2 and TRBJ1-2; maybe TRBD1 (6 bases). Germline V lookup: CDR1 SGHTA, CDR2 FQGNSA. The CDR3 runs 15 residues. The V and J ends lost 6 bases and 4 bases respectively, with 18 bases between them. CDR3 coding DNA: TGTGCCAGCAGTATGATGGACAGTCGATCCTATGGCTACACCTTC. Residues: CASSMMDSRSYGYTF.

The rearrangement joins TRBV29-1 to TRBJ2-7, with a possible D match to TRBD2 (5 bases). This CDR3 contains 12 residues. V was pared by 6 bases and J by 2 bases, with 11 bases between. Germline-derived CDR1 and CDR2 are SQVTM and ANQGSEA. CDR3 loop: CSVSGTPYEQYF. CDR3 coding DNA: TGCAGCGTATCGGGAACTCCCTACGAGCAGTACTTC.

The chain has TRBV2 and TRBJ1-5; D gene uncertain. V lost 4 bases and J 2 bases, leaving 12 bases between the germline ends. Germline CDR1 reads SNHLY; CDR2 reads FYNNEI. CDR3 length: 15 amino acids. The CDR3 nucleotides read TGTGCCAGCAGTGGTAACACGAGGGGCAATCAGCCCCAGCATTTT. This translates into CASSGNTRGNQPQHF.

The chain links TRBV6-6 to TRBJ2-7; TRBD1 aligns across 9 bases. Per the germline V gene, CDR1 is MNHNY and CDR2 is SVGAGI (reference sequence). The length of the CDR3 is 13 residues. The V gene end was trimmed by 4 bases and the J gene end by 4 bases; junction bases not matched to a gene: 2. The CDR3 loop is CASSWGQGYEQYF. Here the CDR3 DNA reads TGTGCCAGCAGTTGGGGACAGGGATACGAGCAGTACTTC.

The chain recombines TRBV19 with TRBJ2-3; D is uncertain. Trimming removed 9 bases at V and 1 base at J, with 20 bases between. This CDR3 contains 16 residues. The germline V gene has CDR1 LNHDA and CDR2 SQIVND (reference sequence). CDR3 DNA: TGTGCCAGCAGGCTGACCGAAAATACTGGCACAGATACGCAGTATTTT. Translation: CASRLTENTGTDTQYF.

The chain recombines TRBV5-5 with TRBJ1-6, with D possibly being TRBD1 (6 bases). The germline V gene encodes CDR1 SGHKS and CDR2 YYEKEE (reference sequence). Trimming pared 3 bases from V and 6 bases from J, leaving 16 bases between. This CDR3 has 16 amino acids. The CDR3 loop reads CASSSIRGGSNSPLHF. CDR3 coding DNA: TGTGCCAGCAGCTCGATTAGGGGGGGTAGTAATTCACCCCTCCACTTT.

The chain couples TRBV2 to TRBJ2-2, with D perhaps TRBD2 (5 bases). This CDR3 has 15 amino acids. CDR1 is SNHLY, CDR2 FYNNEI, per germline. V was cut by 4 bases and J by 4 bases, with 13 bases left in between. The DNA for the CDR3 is TGTGCCAGCAGTGGGACCCGGGCGGGCACCGGGGAGCTGTTTTTT. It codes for CASSGTRAGTGELFF. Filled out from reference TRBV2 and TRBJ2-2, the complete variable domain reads EPEVTQTPSHQVTQMGQEVILRCVPISNHLYFYWYRQILGQKVEFLVSFYNNEISEKSEIFDDQFSVERPDGSNFTLKIRSTKLEDSAMYFCASSGTRAGTGELFFGEGSRLTVL.

The CDR3 DNA reads TGTGCCAGCAGCAATTACAGGGGGCGCGGGTTTACTGAAGCTTTCTTT. The encoded protein is CASSNYRGRGFTEAFF. The V and J genes are TRBV11-2 and TRBJ1-1; TRBD1 aligns across 9 bases. Looked up from germline, CDR1 is SGHAT and CDR2 is FQNNGV. The CDR3 is made up of 16 amino acids. V gave up 5 bases and J gave up 5 bases; unmatched junction bases: 12.

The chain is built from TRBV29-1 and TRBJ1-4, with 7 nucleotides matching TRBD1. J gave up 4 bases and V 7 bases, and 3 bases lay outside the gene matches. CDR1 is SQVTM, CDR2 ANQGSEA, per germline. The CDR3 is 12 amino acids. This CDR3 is CSAGDSNEKLFF. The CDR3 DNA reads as TGCAGCGCGGGGGACAGTAATGAAAAACTGTTTTTT.

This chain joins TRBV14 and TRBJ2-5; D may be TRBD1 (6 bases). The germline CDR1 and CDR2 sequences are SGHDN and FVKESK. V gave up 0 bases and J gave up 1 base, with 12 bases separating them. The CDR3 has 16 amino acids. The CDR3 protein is CASSQEVGQIQETQYF. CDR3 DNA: TGTGCCAGCAGCCAAGAAGTAGGACAGATCCAAGAGACCCAGTACTTC. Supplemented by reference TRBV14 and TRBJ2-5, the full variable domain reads EAGVTQFPSHSVIEKGQTVTLRCDPISGHDNLYWYRRVMGKEIKFLLHFVKESKQDESGMPNNRFLAERTGGTYSTLKVQPAELEDSGVYFCASSQEVGQIQETQYFGPGTRLLVL.

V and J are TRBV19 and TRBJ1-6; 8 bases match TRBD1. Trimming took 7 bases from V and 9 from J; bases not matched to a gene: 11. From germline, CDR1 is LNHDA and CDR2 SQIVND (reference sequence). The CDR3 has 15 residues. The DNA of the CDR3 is TGTGCCAGTACCTCCCGACAGGGGAATCTTTCACCCCTCCACTTT. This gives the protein CASTSRQGNLSPLHF.